The T cell receptor beta chain described here comes from a study of CXCR3-negative and CXCR3-positive naive CD8 T cells. Findings and caveats of the study: Because surface CD5 did not distinguish the naive subsets, TCR strength was inferred from TRB CDR3 properties.

With respect to this clonotype: Its cognate antigen is unknown.

The authors made the TRB cDNA libraries by 5' RACE using UMI labels. From the 5' RACE reads, TCRdb lists one entry per CDR3 protein and no DNA. The sample has more than 45,000 distinct CDR3 sequences; the top ten hold around 0.45%. Germline V gene sequence: CDR1 LGHNA, CDR2 YSLEER. The CDR3 is 20 residues long. The source is a human donor in good health. Some clones in this sample may be carry-over from other donors' samples. The sample comprised naive CXCR3- CD8+ T cells from blood. The subset is: CD45RO-CCR7+CD27+CD95- naive CD8+ T cells lacking CXCR3 (TNR3-). The chain is built from TRBV4-3 and TRBJ2-2; as DNA is missing, the TRBD1 call by TCRdb cannot be tested. This CDR3 reads CASSQRPGTGSASDTGELFF.